This entry concerns a single TCR beta chain. Per the study methods: Reference gene primers were amplified, and this amplification served to estimate nucleated cell counts. Sequencing used immunoSEQ multiplex PCR; TCRdb keeps in-frame clones, though not all of them. D and trimming come from the DNA, and the V and J calls and clone size come from that table. Of approximately 250,000 clones detected, roughly 84% appear once; the ten largest clones hold around 9.1%. The germline CDR1 and CDR2 sequences are MGHRA and YSYEKL. Trimming took 4 bases from V and 8 from J; bases not matched to a gene: 2. The CDR3 length is 13 residues. This specimen comes from a study of blood T cell repertoires in COVID-19. For the study at large: The cDNA or gDNA used as material had been derived from T cells, B-cell-depleted T cells, or PBMCs.

The sequence was obtained from a human donor in a cohort sampled during active COVID-19. The V gene is TRBV4-1, the J gene TRBJ2-4; 10 nucleotides agree with TRBD1. Sample: peripheral blood. CDR3: CASSRDRGDIQYF. The CDR3 coding sequence is TGCGCCAGCAGCCGGGACAGGGGTGACATTCAGTACTTC.